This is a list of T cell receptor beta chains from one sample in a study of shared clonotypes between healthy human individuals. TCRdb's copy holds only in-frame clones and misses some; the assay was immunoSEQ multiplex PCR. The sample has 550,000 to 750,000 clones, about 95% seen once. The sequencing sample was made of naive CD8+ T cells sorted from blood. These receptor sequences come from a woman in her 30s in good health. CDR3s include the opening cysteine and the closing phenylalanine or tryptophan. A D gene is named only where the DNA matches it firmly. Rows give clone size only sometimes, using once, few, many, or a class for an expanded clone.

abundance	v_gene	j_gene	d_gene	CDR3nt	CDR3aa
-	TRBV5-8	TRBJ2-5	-	TGTGCCAGCAGCGTGAACTGGGAGCAGTACTTC	CASSVNWEQYF
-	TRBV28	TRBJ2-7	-	TGTGCCAGCAGTCCGGGGGTCTACGAGCAGTACTTC	CASSPGVYEQYF
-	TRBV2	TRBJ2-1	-	TGTGCCAGCAGTGCAGGGATCCATGAGCAGTTCTTC	CASSAGIHEQFF
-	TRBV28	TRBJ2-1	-	TGTGCCAGCAGTTTCGAGGACAGCTCCTACAATGAGCAGTTCTTC	CASSFEDSSYNEQFF
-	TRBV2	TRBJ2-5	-	TGTGCCAGCAGTGAAGAGGCCCCCCAAGAGACCCAGTACTTC	CASSEEAPQETQYF
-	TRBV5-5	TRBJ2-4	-	TGTGCCAGCAGCTTGGGTGGGGTGGGCTCCAAAAACATTCAGTACTTC	CASSLGGVGSKNIQYF
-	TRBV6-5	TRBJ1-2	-	TGTGCCAGCAGTAAGCGGAACTATGGCTACACCTTC	CASSKRNYGYTF
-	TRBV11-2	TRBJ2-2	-	TGTGCCAGCAGCTTAGGGTGGGGAAAGCTTGGCGGGGAGCTGTTTTTT	CASSLGWGKLGGELFF
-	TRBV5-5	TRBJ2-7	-	TGTGCCAGCAGTTTTACAGCAGAGCAGTACTTC	CASSFTAEQYF
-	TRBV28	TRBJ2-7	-	TGTGCCAGCACCTCTACCCTTGCTAAATACGAGCAGTACTTC	CASTSTLAKYEQYF
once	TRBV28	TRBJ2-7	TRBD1	TGTGCCAGCAGTCCCCCGACAGGGAAGTTATCCTACGAGCAGTACTTC	CASSPPTGKLSYEQYF
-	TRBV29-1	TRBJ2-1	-	TGCAGCGTTATGATTTTGAATGAGCAGTTCTTC	CSVMILNEQFF
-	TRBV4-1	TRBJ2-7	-	TGCGCCAGCAGCCAACATTCAGGGGCCTACGAGCAGTACTTC	CASSQHSGAYEQYF
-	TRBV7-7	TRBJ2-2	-	TGTGCCAGCAGCTTAGATCCGGGTACCGGGGAGCTGTTTTTT	CASSLDPGTGELFF
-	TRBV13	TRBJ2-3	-	TGTGCCAGCAGCGCCGGACCAATTTCGCTAACAGATACGCAGTATTTT	CASSAGPISLTDTQYF
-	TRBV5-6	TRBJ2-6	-	TGTGCCAGCAGCTTGGTGGGGGGCTCTGGGGCCAACGTCCTGACTTTC	CASSLVGGSGANVLTF
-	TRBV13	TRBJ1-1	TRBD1	TGTGCCAGCAGCGACAGGGGGGGCACTGAAGCTTTCTTT	CASSDRGGTEAFF
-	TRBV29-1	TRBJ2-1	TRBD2	TGCAGCGTTGAAGATCCTAGCGGGAGGGACCTCAATGAGCAGTTCTTC	CSVEDPSGRDLNEQFF
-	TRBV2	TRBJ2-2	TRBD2	TGTGCCACCCGGACTAGCGGGAGGTCGAACACCGGGGAGCTGTTTTTT	CATRTSGRSNTGELFF
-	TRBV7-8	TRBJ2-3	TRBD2	TGTGCCAGCAGCTCCAAACTAGCGGGAGTATCAGATACGCAGTATTTT	CASSSKLAGVSDTQYF
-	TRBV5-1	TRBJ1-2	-	TGCGCCAGCAGCTTGCGCCCTACTTATGGCTACACCTTC	CASSLRPTYGYTF
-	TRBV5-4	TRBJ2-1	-	TGTGCCAGCAGCTTCGGTGGGGGAACCCATGAGCAGTTCTTC	CASSFGGGTHEQFF
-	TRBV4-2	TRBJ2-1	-	TGTGCCAGCAGCCCCCGGGACGGCGGAGGTGAGCAGTTCTTC	CASSPRDGGGEQFF
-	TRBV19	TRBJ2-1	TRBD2	TGTGCCAGTAGTATGACGCGGGAGGGCTACAATGAGCAGTTCTTC	CASSMTREGYNEQFF
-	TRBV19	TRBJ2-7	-	TGTGCCAGTTCACCCTCAGGAAGGGGTGATTACGAGCAGTACTTC	CASSPSGRGDYEQYF
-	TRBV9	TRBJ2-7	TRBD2	TGTGCCAGCAGCGTAGGAGCTAGCGGGAGGAACGAGCAGTACTTC	CASSVGASGRNEQYF
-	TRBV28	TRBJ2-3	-	TGTGCCAGCAGTTTATTCTTCTGGACCCGGGACAGCACAGATACGCAGTATTTT	CASSLFFWTRDSTDTQYF
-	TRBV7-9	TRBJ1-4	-	TGTGCCAGCGGCGATGCAACTAATGAAAAACTGTTTTTT	CASGDATNEKLFF
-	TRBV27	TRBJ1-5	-	TGTGCCAGCAGTTTGAGCAATCAGCCCCAGCATTTT	CASSLSNQPQHF
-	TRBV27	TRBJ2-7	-	TGTGCCAGCAGTTTGAAAACAGGGGAGGGCGAGCAGTACTTC	CASSLKTGEGEQYF
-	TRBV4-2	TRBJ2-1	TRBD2	TGTGCCAGCAGCCTTTCCCTAGCGGGCTCGACGAACAATGAGCAGTTCTTC	CASSLSLAGSTNNEQFF
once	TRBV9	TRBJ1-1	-	TGTGCCAGCAGCCGGGGGCGAATTAACACTGAAGCTTTCTTT	CASSRGRINTEAFF
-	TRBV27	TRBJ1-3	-	TGTGCCAGCAGTTTGCGGGGGCCGGGAAACACCATATATTTT	CASSLRGPGNTIYF
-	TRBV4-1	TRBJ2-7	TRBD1	TGCGCCAGCAGCCAAACTCCGGGACAGGCCGCCTACGAGCAGTACTTC	CASSQTPGQAAYEQYF
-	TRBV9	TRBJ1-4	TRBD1	TGTGCCAGCGGACAGGGCGACGAAAAACTGTTTTTT	CASGQGDEKLFF
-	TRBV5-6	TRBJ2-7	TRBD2	TGTGCCAGCAGCTCGAAGAGCGGGGGCCGGCGGGGAGAGCAGTACTTC	CASSSKSGGRRGEQYF
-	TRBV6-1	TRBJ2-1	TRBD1	TGTGCCAGCAGTGACATTGGACAGGCTCTCAATGAGCAGTTCTTC	CASSDIGQALNEQFF
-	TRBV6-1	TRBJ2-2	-	TGTGCCAGCAGTGAGGGGTCAGGGGTCACCGGGGAGCTGTTTTTT	CASSEGSGVTGELFF
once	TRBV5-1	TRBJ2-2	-	TGCGCCAGCAGACAGACCGGGGAGCTGTTTTTT	CASRQTGELFF
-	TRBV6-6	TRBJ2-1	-	TGTGCCAGCAGCAGCGACTTGGGGCGGGAGCAGTTCTTC	CASSSDLGREQFF
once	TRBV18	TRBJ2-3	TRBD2	TGTGCCAGCTCACTATTGGGAGGGCCGACAGATACGCAGTATTTT	CASSLLGGPTDTQYF
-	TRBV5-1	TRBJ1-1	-	TGCGCCAGCAGCTTGATCCCAGATGAAGCTTTCTTT	CASSLIPDEAFF
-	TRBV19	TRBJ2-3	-	TGTGCCAGTAGTATGGGCGACAGCACAGATACGCAGTATTTT	CASSMGDSTDTQYF
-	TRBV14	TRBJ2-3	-	TGTGCCAGCAGCCAAGAATTGGTCGGCACAGATACGCAGTATTTT	CASSQELVGTDTQYF
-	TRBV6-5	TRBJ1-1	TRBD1	TGTGCCAGCAGTCTCCAGGGGGCTATGAACACTGAAGCTTTCTTT	CASSLQGAMNTEAFF
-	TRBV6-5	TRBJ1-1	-	TGTGCCAGCAGTTACGGCCCCCAGCCTCTAGAAGCTTTCTTT	CASSYGPQPLEAFF
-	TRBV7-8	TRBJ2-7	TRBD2	TGTGCCAGCAGCTTAGTAGCGGGGGGAGGCTACGAGCAGTACTTC	CASSLVAGGGYEQYF
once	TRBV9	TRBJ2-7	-	TGTGCCAGCAGCGTGCGAGGGGGCTACGAGCAGTACTTC	CASSVRGGYEQYF
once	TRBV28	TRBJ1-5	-	TGTGCCAGCAGTTTTTTGGGGGTAGGACAGCCCCAGCATTTT	CASSFLGVGQPQHF
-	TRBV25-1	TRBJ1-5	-	TGTGCCAGCAGTGATTCATGGGCGGGCAATCAGCCCCAGCATTTT	CASSDSWAGNQPQHF
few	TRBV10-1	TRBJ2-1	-	TGCGCCAAGTTAGCGCTGAGCTCCTACAATGAGCAGTTCTTC	CAKLALSSYNEQFF
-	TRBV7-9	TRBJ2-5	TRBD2	TGTGCCAGCAGCTCACCCTTGCTAGCGGGGGAGTACCAAGAGACCCAGTACTTC	CASSSPLLAGEYQETQYF
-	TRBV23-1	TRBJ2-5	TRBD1	TGCGCCAGCAGTCAACGCAGGGGGACGAGGGAGACCCAGTACTTC	CASSQRRGTRETQYF
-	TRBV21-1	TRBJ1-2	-	TGTGCCAGCAGCTTTATGAATAGCCGGGACAGGGGAGACGGCTACACCTTC	CASSFMNSRDRGDGYTF
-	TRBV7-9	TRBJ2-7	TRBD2	TGTGCCAGCAGCCCGAAAGCCCCCAGCGGGAGCCACGAGCAGTACTTC	CASSPKAPSGSHEQYF
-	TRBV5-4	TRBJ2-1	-	TGTGCCAGCAGCTTGTTAGCCCCCCGGGGGCAGTATTACAATGAGCAGTTCTTC	CASSLLAPRGQYYNEQFF
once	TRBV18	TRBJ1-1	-	TGTGCCAGCTCACCATCGAAGGGAGGTGGGAACACTGAAGCTTTCTTT	CASSPSKGGGNTEAFF